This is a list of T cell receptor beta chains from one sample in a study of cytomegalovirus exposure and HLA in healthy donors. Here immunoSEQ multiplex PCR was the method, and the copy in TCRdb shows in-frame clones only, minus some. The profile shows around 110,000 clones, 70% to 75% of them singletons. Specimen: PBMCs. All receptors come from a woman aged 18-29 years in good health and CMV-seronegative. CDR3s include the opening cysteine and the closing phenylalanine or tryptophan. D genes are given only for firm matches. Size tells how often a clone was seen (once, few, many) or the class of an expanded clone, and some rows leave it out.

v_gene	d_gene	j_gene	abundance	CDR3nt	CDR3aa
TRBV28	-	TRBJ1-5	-	TGTGCCAGCAGTTTTAATCGGGGCAATCAGCCCCAGCATTTT	CASSFNRGNQPQHF
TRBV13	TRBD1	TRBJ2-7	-	TGTGCCAGCAGCGCTACCGGGACAGGTTCCTACGAGCAGTACTTC	CASSATGTGSYEQYF
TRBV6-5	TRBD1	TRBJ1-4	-	TGTGCCAGCACCGGGACAGCGAATGAAAAACTGTTTTTT	CASTGTANEKLFF
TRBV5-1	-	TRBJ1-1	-	TGCGCCAGCAGCTTAGTCGGGGAACCTGAAGCTTTCTTT	CASSLVGEPEAFF
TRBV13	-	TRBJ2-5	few	TGTGCCAGCAGCTTAGTTAGCGGCAATCAAGAGACCCAGTACTTC	CASSLVSGNQETQYF
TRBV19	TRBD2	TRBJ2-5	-	TGTGCCAGTAGTACCCAGACTAGCGGGGTGACGCGGGGGACCCAGTACTTC	CASSTQTSGVTRGTQYF
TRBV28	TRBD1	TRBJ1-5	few	TGTGCCAGCAGTTTAGTTGGGGACAGGGGCAATCAGCCCCAGCATTTT	CASSLVGDRGNQPQHF
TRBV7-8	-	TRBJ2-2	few	TGTGCCAGCAGCTTAACTCCGGCCGGGGAGCTGTTTTTT	CASSLTPAGELFF
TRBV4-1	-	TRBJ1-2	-	TGCGCCAGCAGCCAAGAACGGGCCAGGGCCGCGGGAGGCTACACCTTC	CASSQERARAAGGYTF
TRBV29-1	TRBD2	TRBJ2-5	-	TGCAGCGTTGGACTAGCGGCGGAGACCCAGTACTTC	CSVGLAAETQYF
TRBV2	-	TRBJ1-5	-	TGTGCCAGCAGTCCGGAGGGGGGGAAGTATCAGCCCCAGCATTTT	CASSPEGGKYQPQHF
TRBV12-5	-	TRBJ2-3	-	TGTGCTAGCGCCAACAGAGCAGATACGCAGTATTTT	CASANRADTQYF
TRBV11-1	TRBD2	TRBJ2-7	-	TGTGCCAGCAGCTCGGGACTAGCGATCTACGAGCAGTACTTC	CASSSGLAIYEQYF
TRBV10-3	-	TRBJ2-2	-	TGTGCCATCAGTGGGCCCCCGAGAGCGGGCCCCAACACCGGGGAGCTGTTTTTT	CAISGPPRAGPNTGELFF
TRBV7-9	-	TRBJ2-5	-	TGTGCCAGCAGGGGAGGACATCGAGAGACCCAGTACTTC	CASRGGHRETQYF
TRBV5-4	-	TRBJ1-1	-	TGTGCCAGCAGCTTTAGGGGGGGAAAAACTGAAGCTTTCTTT	CASSFRGGKTEAFF
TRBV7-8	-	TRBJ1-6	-	TGTGCCAGCAGCCCAGGGGTGTTTAATTCACCCCTCCACTTT	CASSPGVFNSPLHF
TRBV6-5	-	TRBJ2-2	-	TGTGCCAGCAGTTACTCGTCAGGGGCAGCCGGGGAGCTGTTTTTT	CASSYSSGAAGELFF
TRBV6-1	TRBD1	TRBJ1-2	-	TGTGCCAGCAATTATGACAGGGTGGACTATGGCTACACCTTC	CASNYDRVDYGYTF
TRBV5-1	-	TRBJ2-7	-	TGCGCCAGCAGCTTGGCAGGGCCCTACGAGCAGTACTTC	CASSLAGPYEQYF
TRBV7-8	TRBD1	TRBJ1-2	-	TGTGCCAGCAGCTTAGGGGACAGTAACTATGGCTACACCTTC	CASSLGDSNYGYTF
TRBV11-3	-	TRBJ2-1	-	TGTGCCAGCAGCTTAGGGAGGGGAATCAACAATGAGCAGTTCTTC	CASSLGRGINNEQFF
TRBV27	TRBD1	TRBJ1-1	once	TGTGCCAGCAGTCCCGACAGGGGGCGCGGGAACACTGAAGCTTTCTTT	CASSPDRGRGNTEAFF
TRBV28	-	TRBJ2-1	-	TGTGCCAGTCGCCTCCCCGGGGTCAATGAGCAGTTCTTC	CASRLPGVNEQFF
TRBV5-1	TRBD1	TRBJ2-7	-	TGCGCCAGCAGCTCCGGACAGGAGGTTTACGAGCAGTACTTC	CASSSGQEVYEQYF
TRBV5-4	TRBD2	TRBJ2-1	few	TGTGCCAGCAGCTGGGTTAGCGGGGGGGCCAATGAGCAGTTCTTC	CASSWVSGGANEQFF
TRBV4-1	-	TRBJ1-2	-	TGCGCCAGCAGCCAAGAAAGGGCTGGAGGACGGGCTAACTATGGCTACACCTTC	CASSQERAGGRANYGYTF
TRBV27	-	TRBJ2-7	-	TGTGCCACCGGATGGGGAGCGGCCTACGAGCAGTACTTC	CATGWGAAYEQYF
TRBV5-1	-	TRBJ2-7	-	TGCGCCAGCAGCTTGGAGAGCGAGCAGTACTTC	CASSLESEQYF
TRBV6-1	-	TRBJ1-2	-	TGTGCCAGCAGTGACCAGGTTTTAGAGGGCTACACCTTC	CASSDQVLEGYTF
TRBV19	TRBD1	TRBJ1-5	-	TGTGCCAGTAGTACAGGGGGTACCAATCAGCCCCAGCATTTT	CASSTGGTNQPQHF
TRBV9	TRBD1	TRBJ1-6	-	TGTGCCAGCAGCCTCAAAATAGGGGGCAGTAATTCACCCCTCCACTTT	CASSLKIGGSNSPLHF
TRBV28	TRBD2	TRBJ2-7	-	TGTGCCAGCAGTCGGGTGGGAGCGGGGGACAACGAGCAGTACTTC	CASSRVGAGDNEQYF
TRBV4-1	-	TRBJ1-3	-	TGCGCCAGCAGCCAAGTGACAGTTCTCGCACTCGGAAACACCATATATTTT	CASSQVTVLALGNTIYF
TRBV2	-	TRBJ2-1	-	TGTGCCAGCCGAGCTGGCAGGGTCATGAGTGAGCAGTTCTTC	CASRAGRVMSEQFF
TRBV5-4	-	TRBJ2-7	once	TGTGCCAGCAGATCCGACAGCTCCTACGAGCAGTACTTC	CASRSDSSYEQYF
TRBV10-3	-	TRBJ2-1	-	TGTGCCATCAGGGACAGTTCCTACAATGAGCAGTTCTTC	CAIRDSSYNEQFF
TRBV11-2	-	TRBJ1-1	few	TGTGCCAGCAGCTTAGTTCGGACACTGAACACTGAAGCTTTCTTT	CASSLVRTLNTEAFF
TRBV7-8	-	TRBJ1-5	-	TGTGCCAGCAGCTTATCCGGGAGCTACTATAGCAATCAGCCCCAGCATTTT	CASSLSGSYYSNQPQHF
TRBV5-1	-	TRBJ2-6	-	TGCGCCAGCAGCTTGGGGGCAGGGTACGACTCTGGGGCCAACGTCCTGACTTTC	CASSLGAGYDSGANVLTF
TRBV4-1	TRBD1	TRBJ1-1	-	TGCGCCAGCAGCCATAGACAGGGATTCTGGGATTCCCGGACGAACACTGAAGCTTTCTTT	CASSHRQGFWDSRTNTEAFF
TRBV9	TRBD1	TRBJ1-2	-	TGTGCCAGCAGTAGCGCCGAGGGGGCGAGCGGCTACACCTTC	CASSSAEGASGYTF
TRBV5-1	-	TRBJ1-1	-	TGCGCCAGCAGCCCTCCGGTTGACACTGAAGCTTTCTTT	CASSPPVDTEAFF
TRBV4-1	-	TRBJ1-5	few	TGCGCCAGCAGCGCACAGTACAATCAGCCCCAGCATTTT	CASSAQYNQPQHF
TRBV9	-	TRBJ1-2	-	TGTGCCAGCAGCGTAGGGCAAGCTAACTATGGCTACACCTTC	CASSVGQANYGYTF
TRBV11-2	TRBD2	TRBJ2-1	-	TGTGCCAGCAGCTCGGGACTAGCGGGGGTCTACAATGAGCAGTTCTTC	CASSSGLAGVYNEQFF
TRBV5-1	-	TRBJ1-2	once	TGCGCCAGCAGCTTGGATGGTACAGGCGCCTATGGCTACACCTTC	CASSLDGTGAYGYTF
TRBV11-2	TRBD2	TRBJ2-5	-	TGTGCCAGCAGCCAAGCTGAGGTAGCGGGAGAGACCCAGTACTTC	CASSQAEVAGETQYF
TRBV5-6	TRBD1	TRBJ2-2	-	TGTGCCAGCAGCATAGGGACAGGGGCCTTCGGGGAGCTGTTTTTT	CASSIGTGAFGELFF
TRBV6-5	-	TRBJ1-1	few	TGTGCCAGCACATTCGGCGGGAACACTGAAGCTTTCTTT	CASTFGGNTEAFF
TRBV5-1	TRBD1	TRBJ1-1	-	TGCGCCAGCAGCTTCGGGGACAGGATGAACACTGAAGCTTTCTTT	CASSFGDRMNTEAFF
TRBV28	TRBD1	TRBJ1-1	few	TGTGCCAGCAGTCCTCAGACAGGGAGGAACACTGAAGCTTTCTTT	CASSPQTGRNTEAFF
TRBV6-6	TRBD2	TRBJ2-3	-	TGTGCCAGCAAGCGGGGGAGCACAGATACGCAGTATTTT	CASKRGSTDTQYF
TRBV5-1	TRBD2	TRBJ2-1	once	TGCGCCAGCAGCTTGGGCTTCGGGGGGGGCTTTAATGAGCAGTTCTTC	CASSLGFGGGFNEQFF
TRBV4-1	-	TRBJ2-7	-	TGCGCCAGCAGCCAAGCGGACACTGTCGAGCAGTACTTC	CASSQADTVEQYF
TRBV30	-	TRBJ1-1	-	TGTGCCTGGAGTACAGGCCCGCGTGCTGAAGCTTTCTTT	CAWSTGPRAEAFF
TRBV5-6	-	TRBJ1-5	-	TGTGCCAGCAGCTTGGCCCTGGGGCGACCCCAGCATTTT	CASSLALGRPQHF